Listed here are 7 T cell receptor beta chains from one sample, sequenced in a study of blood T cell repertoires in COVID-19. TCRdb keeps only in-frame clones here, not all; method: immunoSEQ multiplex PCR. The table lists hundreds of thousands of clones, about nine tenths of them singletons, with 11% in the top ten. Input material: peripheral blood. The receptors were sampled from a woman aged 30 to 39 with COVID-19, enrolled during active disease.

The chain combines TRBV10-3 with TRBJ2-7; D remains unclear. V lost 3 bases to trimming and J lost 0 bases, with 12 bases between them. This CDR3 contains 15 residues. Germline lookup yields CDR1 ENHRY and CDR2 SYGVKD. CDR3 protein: CAISDPSLSSYEQYF. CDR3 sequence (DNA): TGTGCCATCAGTGATCCAAGCCTGAGCTCCTACGAGCAGTACTTC.

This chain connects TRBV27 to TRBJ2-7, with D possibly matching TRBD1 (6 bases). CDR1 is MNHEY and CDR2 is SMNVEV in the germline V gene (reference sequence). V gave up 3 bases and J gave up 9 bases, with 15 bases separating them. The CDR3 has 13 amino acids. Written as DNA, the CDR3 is TGTGCCAGCAGTTTCGACAGGTATGGAGGGCAGTACTTC. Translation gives CASSFDRYGGQYF.

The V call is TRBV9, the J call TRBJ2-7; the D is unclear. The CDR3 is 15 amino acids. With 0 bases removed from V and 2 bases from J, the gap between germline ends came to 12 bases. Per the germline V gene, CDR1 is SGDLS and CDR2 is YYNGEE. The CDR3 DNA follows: TGTGCCAGCAGCGTAGGGCAACAGACAACCTACGAGCAGTACTTC. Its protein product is CASSVGQQTTYEQYF.

The CDR3 sequence is CASSLDPRSYTEAFF. The CDR3 DNA follows: TGTGCCAGCAGCTTAGACCCCCGGTCGTACACTGAAGCTTTCTTT. This chain links TRBV11-2 with TRBJ1-1; D ambiguous. V was pared by 0 bases and J by 3 bases, with 11 bases between. The CDR3 consists of 15 residues. Germline-derived CDR1 and CDR2 are SGHAT and FQNNGV.

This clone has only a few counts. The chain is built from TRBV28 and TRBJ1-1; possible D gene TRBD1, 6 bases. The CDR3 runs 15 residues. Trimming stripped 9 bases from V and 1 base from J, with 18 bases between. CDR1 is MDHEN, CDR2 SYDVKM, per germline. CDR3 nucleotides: TGTGCCAGTCCGGACAGAATAAATCCGAACACTGAAGCTTTCTTT. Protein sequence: CASPDRINPNTEAFF.

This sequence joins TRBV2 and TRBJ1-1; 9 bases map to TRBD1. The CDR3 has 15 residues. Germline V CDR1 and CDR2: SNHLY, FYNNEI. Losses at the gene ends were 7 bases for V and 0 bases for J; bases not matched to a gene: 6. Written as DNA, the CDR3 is TGTGCCAGCAAGGGTGGGACAGGGATGAACACTGAAGCTTTCTTT. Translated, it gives CASKGGTGMNTEAFF.

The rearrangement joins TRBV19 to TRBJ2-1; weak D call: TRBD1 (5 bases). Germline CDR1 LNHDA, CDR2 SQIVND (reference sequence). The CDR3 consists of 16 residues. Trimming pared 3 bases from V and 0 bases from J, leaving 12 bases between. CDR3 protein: CASSMGRYSSYNEQFF. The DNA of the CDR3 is TGTGCCAGTAGTATGGGGCGGTATAGCTCCTACAATGAGCAGTTCTTC. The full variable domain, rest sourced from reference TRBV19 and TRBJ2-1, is DGGITQSPKYLFRKEGQNVTLSCEQNLNHDAMYWYRQDPGQGLRLIYYSQIVNDFQKGDIAEGYSVSREKKESFPLTVTSAQKNPTAFYLCASSMGRYSSYNEQFFGPGTRLTVL.